The 18 T cell receptor beta chains presented below share a single source sample, sequenced in a study of T cell repertoires in cytomegalovirus infection. TCRdb itself ran the reads through MiXCR, one entry per CDR3 protein. The sample contains 680,000 or so distinct CDR3 sequences, 35% to 40% of which appear only once. The sample consisted of PBMCs. The receptors here all came from a human donor in good health (CMV status not recorded). Some clones in this sample may be carry-over from other donors' samples.

This clonotype was seen a few times. The chain joins TRBV19 to TRBJ2-1, with TRBD1 matching 7 bases. This CDR3 has 14 amino acids. With 6 bases clipped from V and 6 bases from J, the junction kept 8 bases outside the gene matches. CDR1 and CDR2 (germline): LNHDA, SQIVND (reference sequence). The CDR3 coding sequence is TGTGCCAGTAGCCGCGGCAGGGGGTTCAATGAGCAGTTCTTC. Translation gives CASSRGRGFNEQFF.

This clonotype has just a few counts. The chain couples TRBV6-8 to TRBJ2-5; 10 bases map to TRBD1. This CDR3 has 16 amino acids. Germline trimming cut 2 bases from V and 1 base from J; bases unmatched to any gene: 4. Per the germline V gene, CDR1 is MNHGY and CDR2 is SAAAGT. The CDR3 bases are TGTGCCAGCAGTTACACCAGGACAGGGGGCCAAGAGACCCAGTACTTC. It codes for CASSYTRTGGQETQYF.

This clonotype was observed many times. V usage is TRBV15 and J usage is TRBJ2-1; 9 bases are a match to TRBD1. Germline CDR1 reads LNHNV; CDR2 reads YYDKDF (reference sequence). The CDR3 has 16 amino acids. Trimming at V came to 3 bases and at J to 2 bases, leaving 5 bases not matched to a gene. The CDR3 nucleotides read TGTGCCACCAGCAGTCCGCGGGACAGGGCCTACAATGAGCAGTTCTTC. Its translation: CATSSPRDRAYNEQFF.

V usage is TRBV20-1 and J usage is TRBJ1-2; D is possibly TRBD1 (5 bases). The ends were cut back, 5 bases at V and 3 bases at J, with 10 bases in the middle. Looked up from germline, CDR1 is DFQATT and CDR2 is SNEGSKA (reference sequence). This CDR3 region has 12 residues. The CDR3 DNA follows: TGCAGTGCTGGGACGGGAGACTATGGCTACACCTTC. This encodes CSAGTGDYGYTF.

This chain links TRBV29-1 with TRBJ2-3; weak D call: TRBD1 (6 bases). The germline gives CDR1 SQVTM, CDR2 ANQGSEA. V lost 4 bases and J 2 bases, leaving 10 bases between the germline ends. The CDR3 is made up of 13 amino acids. The CDR3 DNA reads TGCAGCGTTGCAACAGGGCCCACAGATACGCAGTATTTT. Translated: CSVATGPTDTQYF.

This clonotype was picked up many times. The chain combines TRBV11-1 with TRBJ2-7; the D is unclear. CDR3 size: 14 residues. Germline-derived CDR1 and CDR2 are SGHAT and FQDESV (reference sequence). V was clipped by 4 bases and J by 3 bases, with 13 bases between them. In nucleotides, the CDR3 is TGTGCCAGCAGCTCCGCCCTTATAGACTACGAGCAGTACTTC. It translates to CASSSALIDYEQYF.

There are a few counts of this clonotype. The gene calls are TRBV11-2 and TRBJ2-5; 7 bases are a match to TRBD1. The germline CDR1 and CDR2 sequences are SGHAT and FQNNGV. The CDR3 is 13 residues long. V trimming: 5 bases; J trimming: 5 bases; junction bases outside the gene matches: 5. This CDR3 reads CASSPTTGETQYF. The CDR3 region has the DNA TGTGCCAGCAGCCCCACGACAGGGGAGACCCAGTACTTC.

The chain links TRBV10-3 to TRBJ2-2; 8 bases match TRBD2. CDR1 and CDR2 from the germline V gene are ENHRY and SYGVKD. The CDR3 sequence is 14 residues long. Trimming removed 10 bases from V and 0 bases from J; junction bases left unmatched: 4. The CDR3 nucleotides are TGTGCCACCATAGCGGGGACGAACACCGGGGAGCTGTTTTTT. It specifies CATIAGTNTGELFF.

In this sample, this clonotype turned up many times. The chain is built from TRBV7-9 and TRBJ1-1; D is undetermined. Trimming stripped 5 bases from V and 3 bases from J, with 10 bases between. The CDR3 contains 13 residues. The germline gives CDR1 SEHNR, CDR2 FQNEAQ (reference sequence). The CDR3 DNA follows: TGTGCCAGCAGCCCCTTGGGCGACACTGAAGCTTTCTTT. Its translation: CASSPLGDTEAFF. The full variable domain, in which reference TRBV7-9 and TRBJ1-1 provide the parts outside the CDR3, is DTGVSQNPRHKITKRGQNVTFRCDPISEHNRLYWYRQTLGQGPEFLTYFQNEAQLEKSRLLSDRFSAERPKGSFSTLEIQRTEQGDSAMYLCASSPLGDTEAFFGQGTRLTVV.

This clonotype was detected a few times. V usage is TRBV12-3 or TRBV12-4 and J usage is TRBJ1-5; D is unresolved. This CDR3 is 14 amino acids long. V lost 6 bases, J lost 3 bases, and 12 bases lay in between. The CDR3, as DNA: TGTGCCAGCAGCTTCGACGGGATCAATCAGCCCCAGCATTTT. It encodes CASSFDGINQPQHF.

The rearrangement uses TRBV28 and TRBJ1-5; no clear D. Per germline, CDR1 MDHEN and CDR2 SYDVKM. CDR3 length: 14 amino acids. Trimming left V 3 bases short and J 4 bases short, with 10 bases between. This CDR3 reads CASSFFVFNQPQHF. The CDR3 DNA reads TGTGCCAGCAGTTTTTTTGTCTTTAATCAGCCCCAGCATTTT.

The gene calls are TRBV7-9 and TRBJ1-1; 9 nucleotides align to TRBD1. Losses at the gene ends were 10 bases for V and 4 bases for J; bases not matched to a gene: 7. CDR3 size: 13 residues. The V gene's germline CDR1 is SEHNR and CDR2 FQNEAQ (reference sequence). CDR3 bases: TGTGCCATATACAGGGGGCCGGGCACTGAAGCTTTCTTT. Its translation: CAIYRGPGTEAFF.

In its sample, this clonotype was seen a few times. The CDR3 loop reads CASSQAGGGLTDTQYF. For the CDR3, the DNA is TGCGCCAGCAGCCAAGCGGGCGGGGGGCTCACAGATACGCAGTATTTT. The chain combines TRBV4-1 with TRBJ2-3; 8 bases agree with TRBD2. Per germline, CDR1 MGHRA and CDR2 YSYEKL. The V segment lost 1 base and the J segment 2 bases; nucleotides outside the gene matches: 5. This CDR3 has 16 residues.

This clonotype was seen only a few times. The chain carries TRBV6-8 and TRBJ1-4, with D hard to call. CDR1 and CDR2 (germline): MNHGY, SAAAGT. Trimming shortened V by 6 bases and J by 7 bases, and 15 bases separated the two germline ends. The CDR3 totals 14 residues. The CDR3 loop is CASSAGLESEKLFF. As DNA, the CDR3 is TGTGCCAGCAGCGCGGGCCTCGAAAGTGAAAAACTGTTTTTT.

The chain carries TRBV19 and TRBJ2-7; 7 nucleotides line up with TRBD1. Germline V gene lookup returns CDR1 LNHDA and CDR2 SQIVND (reference sequence). J lost 2 bases, V lost 10 bases, and 8 bases had no gene match. This CDR3 spans 13 amino acids. The CDR3, as DNA: TGTGCCACTTCCGGGACAGTAACCTACGAGCAGTACTTC. As protein: CATSGTVTYEQYF.

For this clonotype: Sequence at one end of the junction differs from germline and may be a read error. This rearrangement joins TRBV10-3 to TRBJ2-5, with TRBD1 matching over 9 bases. The germline V gene has CDR1 ENHRY and CDR2 SYGVKD. The CDR3 is 16 residues long. The CDR3 region is CAVSDPGTGTQETQYF. CDR3 sequence (DNA): TGTGCCGTCAGTGACCCCGGGACAGGGACTCAAGAGACCCAGTACTTC.

J is TRBJ2-2 and V is TRBV6-5; TRBD1 aligns across 8 bases. The CDR3 runs to 18 residues. With 0 bases clipped from V and 0 bases from J, the junction kept 6 bases outside the gene matches. The V gene's germline CDR1 is MNHEY and CDR2 SVGAGI. This CDR3 reads CASSYSGDRTANTGELFF. The CDR3 nucleotides read TGTGCCAGCAGTTACTCGGGGGACAGGACCGCGAACACCGGGGAGCTGTTTTTT.

This clonotype came up a few times. The chain couples TRBV15 to TRBJ2-7; D unclear. This CDR3 region has 14 residues. Trimming removed 2 bases from V and 1 base from J, with 9 bases in between. CDR1 and CDR2 (germline): LNHNV, YYDKDF (reference sequence). The CDR3: CATSRSLLSYEQYF. DNA for the CDR3: TGTGCCACCAGCAGATCCCTCCTGTCCTACGAGCAGTACTTC.